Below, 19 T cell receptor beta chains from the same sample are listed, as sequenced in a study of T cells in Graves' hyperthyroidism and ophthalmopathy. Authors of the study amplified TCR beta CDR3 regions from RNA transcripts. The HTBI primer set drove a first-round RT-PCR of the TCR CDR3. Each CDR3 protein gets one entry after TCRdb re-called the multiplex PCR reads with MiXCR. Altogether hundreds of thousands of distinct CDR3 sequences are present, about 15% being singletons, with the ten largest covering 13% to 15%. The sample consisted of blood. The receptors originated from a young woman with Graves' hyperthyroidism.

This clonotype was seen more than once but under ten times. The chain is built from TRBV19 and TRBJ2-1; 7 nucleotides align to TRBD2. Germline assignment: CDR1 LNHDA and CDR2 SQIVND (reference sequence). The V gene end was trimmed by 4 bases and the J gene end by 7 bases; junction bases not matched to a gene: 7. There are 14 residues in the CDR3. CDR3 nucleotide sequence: TGTGCCAGTAGTAGGGGGAGGGCCGTTAATGAGCAGTTCTTC. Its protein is CASSRGRAVNEQFF.

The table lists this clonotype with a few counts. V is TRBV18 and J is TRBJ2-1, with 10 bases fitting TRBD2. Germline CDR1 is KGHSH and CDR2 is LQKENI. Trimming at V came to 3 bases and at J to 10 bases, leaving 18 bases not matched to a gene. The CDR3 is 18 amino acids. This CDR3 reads CASSPPGGIAGGLKEQFF. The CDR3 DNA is TGTGCCAGCTCACCCCCGGGGGGAATAGCGGGAGGCCTAAAGGAGCAGTTCTTC.

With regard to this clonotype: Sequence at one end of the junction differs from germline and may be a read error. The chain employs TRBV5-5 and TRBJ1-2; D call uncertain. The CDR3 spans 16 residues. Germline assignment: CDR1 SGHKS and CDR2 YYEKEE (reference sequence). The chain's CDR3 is CASSLRGWGSNCGYTF. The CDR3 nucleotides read TGTGCCAGCAGCTTACGGGGATGGGGTTCTAACTGTGGCTACACCTTC.

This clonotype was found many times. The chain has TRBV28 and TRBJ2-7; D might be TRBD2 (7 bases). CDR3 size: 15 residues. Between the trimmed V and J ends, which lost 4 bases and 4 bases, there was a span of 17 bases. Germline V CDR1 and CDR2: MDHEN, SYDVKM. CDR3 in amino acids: CASSSSGGRKYEQYF. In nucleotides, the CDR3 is TGTGCCAGCAGTTCCTCCGGGGGGCGTAAATACGAGCAGTACTTC.

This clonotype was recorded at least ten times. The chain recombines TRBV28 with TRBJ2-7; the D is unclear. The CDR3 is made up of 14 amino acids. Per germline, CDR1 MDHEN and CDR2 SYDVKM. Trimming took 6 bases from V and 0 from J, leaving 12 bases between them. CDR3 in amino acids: CASSRDSFSYEQYF. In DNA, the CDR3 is TGTGCCAGCAGCCGAGACTCTTTCTCCTACGAGCAGTACTTC.

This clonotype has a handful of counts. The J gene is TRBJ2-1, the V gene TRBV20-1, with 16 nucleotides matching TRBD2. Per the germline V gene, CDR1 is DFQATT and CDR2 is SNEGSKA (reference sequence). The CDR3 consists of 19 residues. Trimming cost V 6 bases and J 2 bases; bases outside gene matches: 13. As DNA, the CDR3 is TGCAGTGCGCGAACCTCTCCCGGGACTAGCGGGAGGGCCTACAATGAGCAGTTCTTC. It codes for CSARTSPGTSGRAYNEQFF.

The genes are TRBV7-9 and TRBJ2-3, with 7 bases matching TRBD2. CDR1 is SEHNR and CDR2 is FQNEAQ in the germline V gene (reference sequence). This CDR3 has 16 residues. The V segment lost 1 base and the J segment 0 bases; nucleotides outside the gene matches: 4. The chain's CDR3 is CASSLETGGSTDTQYF. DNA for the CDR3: TGTGCCAGCAGCTTAGAAACGGGGGGAAGCACAGATACGCAGTATTTT. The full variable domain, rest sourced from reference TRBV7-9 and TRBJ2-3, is DTGVSQNPRHKITKRGQNVTFRCDPISEHNRLYWYRQTLGQGPEFLTYFQNEAQLEKSRLLSDRFSAERPKGSFSTLEIQRTEQGDSAMYLCASSLETGGSTDTQYFGPGTRLTVL.

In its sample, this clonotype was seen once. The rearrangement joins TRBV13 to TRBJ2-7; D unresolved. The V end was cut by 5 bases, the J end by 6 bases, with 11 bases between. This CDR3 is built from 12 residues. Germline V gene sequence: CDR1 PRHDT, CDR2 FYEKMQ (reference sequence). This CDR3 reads CASSPSHSEQYF. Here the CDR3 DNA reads TGTGCCAGCAGCCCCAGTCACTCCGAGCAGTACTTC.

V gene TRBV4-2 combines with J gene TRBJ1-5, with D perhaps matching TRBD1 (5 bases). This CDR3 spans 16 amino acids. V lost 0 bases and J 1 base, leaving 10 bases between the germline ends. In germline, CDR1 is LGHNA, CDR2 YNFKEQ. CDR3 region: CASSQDRGGSNQPQHF. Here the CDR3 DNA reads TGTGCCAGCAGCCAAGATCGGGGGGGGAGCAATCAGCCCCAGCATTTT.

Written as DNA, the CDR3 is TGTGCCAGCAGTACGGTGGCAGGGACCGTCTTAAGGGAGACCCAGTACTTC. Its translation is CASSTVAGTVLRETQYF. The V and J genes are TRBV6-2 or TRBV6-3 and TRBJ2-5; D is possibly TRBD1 or TRBD2 (5 bases each). V was pared by 5 bases and J by 5 bases, with 24 bases between. This CDR3 has 17 amino acids. Germline values: CDR1 MNHEY, CDR2 SVGEGT.

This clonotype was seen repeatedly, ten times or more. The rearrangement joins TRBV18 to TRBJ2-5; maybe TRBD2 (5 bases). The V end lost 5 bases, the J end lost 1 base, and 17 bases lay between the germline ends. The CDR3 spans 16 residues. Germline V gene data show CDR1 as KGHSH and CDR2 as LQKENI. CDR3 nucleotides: TGTGCCAGCTCATCAAATGACGGGGAGACCCAAGAGACCCAGTACTTC. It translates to CASSSNDGETQETQYF.

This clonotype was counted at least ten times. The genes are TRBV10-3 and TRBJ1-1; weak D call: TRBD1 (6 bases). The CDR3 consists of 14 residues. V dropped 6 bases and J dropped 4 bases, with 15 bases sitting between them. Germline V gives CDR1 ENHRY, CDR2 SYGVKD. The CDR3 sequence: CAISDSGAGTEAFF. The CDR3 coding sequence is TGTGCCATCAGCGACTCAGGGGCGGGCACTGAAGCTTTCTTT.

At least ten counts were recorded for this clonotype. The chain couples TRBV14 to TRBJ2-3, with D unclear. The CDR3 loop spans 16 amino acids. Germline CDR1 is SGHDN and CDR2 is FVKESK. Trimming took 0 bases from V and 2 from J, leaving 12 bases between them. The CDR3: CASSQERDAITDTQYF. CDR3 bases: TGTGCCAGCAGCCAAGAGAGAGACGCCATCACAGATACGCAGTATTTT.

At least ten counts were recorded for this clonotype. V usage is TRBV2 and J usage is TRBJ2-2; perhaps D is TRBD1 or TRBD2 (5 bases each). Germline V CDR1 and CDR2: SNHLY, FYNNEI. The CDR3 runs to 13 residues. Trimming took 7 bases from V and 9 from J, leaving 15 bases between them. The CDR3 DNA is TGTGCCAGCATGGACCGACGGGGACGGGAGCTGTTTTTT. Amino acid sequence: CASMDRRGRELFF. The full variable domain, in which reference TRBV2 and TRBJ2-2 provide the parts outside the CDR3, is EPEVTQTPSHQVTQMGQEVILRCVPISNHLYFYWYRQILGQKVEFLVSFYNNEISEKSEIFDDQFSVERPDGSNFTLKIRSTKLEDSAMYFCASMDRRGRELFFGEGSRLTVL.

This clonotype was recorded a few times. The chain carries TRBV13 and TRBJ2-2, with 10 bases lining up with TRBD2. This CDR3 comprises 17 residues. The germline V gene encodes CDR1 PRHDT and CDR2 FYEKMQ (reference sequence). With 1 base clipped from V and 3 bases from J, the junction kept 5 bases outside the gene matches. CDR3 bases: TGTGCCAGCAGCTTAGTTGGAGCGGGAGGGGACACCGGGGAGCTGTTTTTT. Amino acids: CASSLVGAGGDTGELFF.

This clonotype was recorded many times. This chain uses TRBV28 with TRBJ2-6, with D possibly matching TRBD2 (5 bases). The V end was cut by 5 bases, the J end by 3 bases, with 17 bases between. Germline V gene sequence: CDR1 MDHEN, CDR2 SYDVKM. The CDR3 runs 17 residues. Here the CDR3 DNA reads TGTGCCAGCAGTCCGCTTGTGGGGAGCGGTGGGGCCAACGTCCTGACTTTC. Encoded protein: CASSPLVGSGGANVLTF.

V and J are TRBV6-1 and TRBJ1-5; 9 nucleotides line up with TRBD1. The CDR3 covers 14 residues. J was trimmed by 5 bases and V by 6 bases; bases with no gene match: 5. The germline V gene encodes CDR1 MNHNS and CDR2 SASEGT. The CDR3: CASRSGQGYQPQHF. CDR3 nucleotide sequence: TGTGCCAGCAGATCGGGACAGGGTTATCAGCCCCAGCATTTT.

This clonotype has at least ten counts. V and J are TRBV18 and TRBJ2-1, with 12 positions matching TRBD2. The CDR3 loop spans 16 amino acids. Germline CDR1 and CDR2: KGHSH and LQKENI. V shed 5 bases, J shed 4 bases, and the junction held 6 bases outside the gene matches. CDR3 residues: CASSSTSGSYYNEQFF. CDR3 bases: TGTGCCAGCTCATCGACTAGCGGGAGCTATTACAATGAGCAGTTCTTC.

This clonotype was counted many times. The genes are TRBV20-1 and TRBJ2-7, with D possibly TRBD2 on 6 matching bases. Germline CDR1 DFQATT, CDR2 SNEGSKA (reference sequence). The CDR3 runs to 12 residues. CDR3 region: CSSPAGPYEQYF. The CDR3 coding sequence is TGCAGCTCTCCAGCGGGTCCCTACGAGCAGTACTTC.